This TCR beta chain was captured by sequencing in a study of human T cells and chemical hapten exposure. About the research overall: Small volume differences among pooled libraries mainly caused per-sample TCR yield variation. Study-level results: Every donor had alopecia, and their immune response may therefore differ from healthy people's. Versus controls, significantly more large CDR3 similarity clusters arose from expanded TCRs.

One entry per CDR3 protein, called by TCRdb with MiXCR from the RACE reads. The sample consists of just under 350,000 distinct CDR3 sequences, about 7% of them appearing once. The germline gives CDR1 LGHDT, CDR2 YNNKEL (reference sequence). There are 16 residues in the CDR3. Trimming took 4 bases from V and 4 from J, leaving 19 bases between them. This clonotype has more than one count but fewer than ten. Its specificity is not known. Time point described: patch test 1, 2 weeks after DPC sensitization. Treatment specified: therapeutic diphenylcyclopropenone sensitization with weekly scalp DPC. Non-pregnant alopecia patients aged 18 to 70, suitable for DPC therapy.

This TCR derives from a woman in her late teens or twenties with alopecia areata. Some clones in this sample may be carry-over from other donors' samples. This rearrangement joins TRBV3-1 to TRBJ2-5; no clear D. This sample comprised whole blood, obtained in connection with sensitization to the hapten diphenylcyclopropenone (DPC). The CDR3 DNA reads as TGTGCCAGCAGCCCCTTTTCTCCGGGCGGAACAGAGACCCAGTACTTC. Translated, it gives CASSPFSPGGTETQYF.